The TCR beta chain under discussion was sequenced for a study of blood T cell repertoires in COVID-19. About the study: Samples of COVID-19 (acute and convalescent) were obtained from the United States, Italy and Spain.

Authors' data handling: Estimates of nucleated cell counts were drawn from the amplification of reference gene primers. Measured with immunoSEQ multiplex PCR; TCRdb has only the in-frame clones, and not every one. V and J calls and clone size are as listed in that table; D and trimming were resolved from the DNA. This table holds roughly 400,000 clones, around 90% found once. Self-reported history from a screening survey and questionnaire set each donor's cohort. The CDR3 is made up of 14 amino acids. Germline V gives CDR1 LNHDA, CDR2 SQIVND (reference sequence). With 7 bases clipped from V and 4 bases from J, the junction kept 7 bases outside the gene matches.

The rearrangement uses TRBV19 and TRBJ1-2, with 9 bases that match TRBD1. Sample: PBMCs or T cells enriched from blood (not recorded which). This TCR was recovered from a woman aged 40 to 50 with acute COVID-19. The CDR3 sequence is CASTPGQGAYGYTF. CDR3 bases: TGTGCCAGTACACCGGGACAGGGTGCCTATGGCTACACCTTC.